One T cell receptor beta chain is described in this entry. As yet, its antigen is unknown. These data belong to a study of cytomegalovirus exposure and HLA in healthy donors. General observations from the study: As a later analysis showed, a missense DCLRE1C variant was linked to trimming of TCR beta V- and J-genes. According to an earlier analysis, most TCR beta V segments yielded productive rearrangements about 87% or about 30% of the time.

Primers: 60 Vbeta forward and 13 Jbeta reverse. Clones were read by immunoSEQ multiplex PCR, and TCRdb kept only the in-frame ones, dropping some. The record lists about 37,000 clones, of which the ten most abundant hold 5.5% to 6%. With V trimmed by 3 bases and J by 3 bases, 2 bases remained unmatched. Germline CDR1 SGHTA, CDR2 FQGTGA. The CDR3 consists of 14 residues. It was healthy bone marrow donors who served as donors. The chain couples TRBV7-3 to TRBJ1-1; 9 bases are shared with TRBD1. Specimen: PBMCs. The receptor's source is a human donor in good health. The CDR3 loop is CASSLGQGHTEAFF. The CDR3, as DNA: TGTGCCAGCAGCTTGGGACAGGGACACACTGAAGCTTTCTTT.